Below are 10 T cell receptor beta chains sequenced from a single sample in a study of T cells in Graves' hyperthyroidism and ophthalmopathy. The TCR beta CDR3 regions underwent amplification using RNA transcripts as the source. The HTBI primer set drove a first-round RT-PCR of the TCR CDR3. TCRdb redid the calling of the multiplex PCR reads with MiXCR, one entry per CDR3 protein. The sample holds under 500,000 distinct CDR3 sequences; about 14% are singletons and the top ten take approximately 27%. The material sequenced was blood. Receptor source: a middle-aged man with Graves' ophthalmopathy.

CDR3 in DNA: TGCGCCAGCAGCCAAGATAGGACAGGGGTTGTCAATCTATATGGCTACACCTTC. This translates into CASSQDRTGVVNLYGYTF. The chain recombines TRBV4-1 with TRBJ1-2, with 9 nucleotides matching TRBD1. This CDR3 has 18 amino acids. CDR1 is MGHRA and CDR2 is YSYEKL in the germline V gene. Trimming at V came to 0 bases and at J to 5 bases, leaving 13 bases not matched to a gene.

Many counts were recorded for this clonotype. This chain links TRBV28 with TRBJ2-7, with D maybe TRBD2 (6 bases). Germline V gene lookup returns CDR1 MDHEN and CDR2 SYDVKM. The CDR3 length is 13 residues. V gave up 7 bases and J gave up 1 base, with 11 bases separating them. The CDR3 region is CASTRAGSYEQYF. As DNA, the CDR3 is TGTGCCAGCACCCGAGCGGGTTCCTACGAGCAGTACTTC. The whole variable domain, remainder taken from reference TRBV28 and TRBJ2-7, is DVKVTQSSRYLVKRTGEKVFLECVQDMDHENMFWYRQDPGLGLRLIYFSYDVKMKEKGDIPEGYSVSREKKERFSLILESASTNQTSMYLCASTRAGSYEQYFGPGTRLTVT.

There are many counts of this clonotype. V usage is TRBV3-1 and J usage is TRBJ1-5, with D unclear. Per germline, CDR1 LGHDT and CDR2 YNNKEL (reference sequence). V lost 0 bases to trimming and J lost 4 bases, with 7 bases between them. This CDR3 comprises 14 residues. CDR3 amino acids: CASSQEVGNQPQHF. The DNA of the CDR3 is TGTGCCAGCAGCCAAGAAGTAGGAAATCAGCCCCAGCATTTT.

In DNA, the CDR3 is TGTGCCAGCAGTGCTTCGGACGGAGGCAATTCACCCCTCCACTTT. It translates to CASSASDGGNSPLHF. The chain is built from TRBV6-1 and TRBJ1-6; D is unclear. This CDR3 has 15 residues. V lost 4 bases to trimming and J lost 7 bases, with 14 bases between them. The germline gives CDR1 MNHNS, CDR2 SASEGT.

This clonotype was picked up many times. The rearrangement joins TRBV3-1 to TRBJ1-2; the D gene is possibly TRBD1 (5 bases). Germline V gene sequence: CDR1 LGHDT, CDR2 YNNKEL (reference sequence). CDR3 length: 14 amino acids. V lost 5 bases and J lost 8, with 18 bases in between. The CDR3 reads CASSDTGGNTGYTF. CDR3 nucleotides: TGTGCCAGCAGCGACACGGGGGGGAATACGGGCTACACCTTC.

This clonotype was found a few times. The chain links TRBV19 to TRBJ2-7, with TRBD2 as a possible D gene (5 bases). Germline-derived CDR1 and CDR2 are LNHDA and SQIVND (reference sequence). The CDR3 runs to 13 residues. With 6 bases removed from V and 5 bases from J, the gap between germline ends came to 14 bases. The CDR3 protein is CASSARRGDEQYF. The CDR3 nucleotides read TGTGCCAGTAGCGCCAGACGGGGTGACGAGCAGTACTTC.

This chain uses TRBV27 with TRBJ1-2; 10 bases agree with TRBD1. The CDR3 sequence is 14 residues long. With V trimmed by 6 bases and J by 4 bases, 5 bases remained unmatched. Germline CDR1 is MNHEY and CDR2 is SMNVEV (reference sequence). The CDR3 DNA reads TGTGCCAGCAGGGGGACAGGGGAGCTCTATGGCTACACCTTC. This translates into CASRGTGELYGYTF.

This clonotype was counted at least ten times. V usage is TRBV11-2 and J usage is TRBJ2-3; 10 nucleotides align to TRBD2. The CDR3 has 14 residues. CDR1 SGHAT and CDR2 FQNNGV come from the germline V gene. Germline trimming cut 10 bases from V and 0 bases from J; bases unmatched to any gene: 4. The CDR3 DNA follows: TGTGCCACCAGACTAGCGGGCAGCACAGATACGCAGTATTTT. This codes for CATRLAGSTDTQYF. Variable domain in full (rest from reference TRBV11-2 and TRBJ2-3): EAGVAQSPRYKIIEKRQSVAFWCNPISGHATLYWYQQILGQGPKLLIQFQNNGVVDDSQLPKDRFSAERLKGVDSTLKIQPAKLEDSAVYLCATRLAGSTDTQYFGPGTRLTVL.

This clonotype was detected ten times or more. V gene TRBV6-5 combines with J gene TRBJ2-3; D might be TRBD2 (5 bases). Germline loops: CDR1 MNHEY, CDR2 SVGAGI. With 1 base removed from V and 2 bases from J, the gap between germline ends came to 10 bases. This CDR3 comprises 15 residues. The CDR3 here is CASSYLGGNTDTQYF. CDR3 bases: TGTGCCAGCAGTTACTTAGGAGGCAACACAGATACGCAGTATTTT.

This clonotype was seen ten or more times. The chain carries TRBV20-1 and TRBJ2-7, with 7 bases matching TRBD2. Germline CDR1 is DFQATT and CDR2 is SNEGSKA (reference sequence). The CDR3 is made up of 13 amino acids. The trim removed 7 bases at V and 4 bases at J, leaving 10 bases unmatched. This CDR3 reads CSVDPLGGYEQYF. CDR3 DNA: TGCAGTGTGGATCCGCTGGGGGGGTACGAGCAGTACTTC.